This is a list of T cell receptor beta chains from one sample in a study of blood T cell repertoires in COVID-19. Assay: immunoSEQ multiplex PCR; the TCRdb copy retains only in-frame clones and omits some. The repertoire holds hundreds of thousands of clones, with nearly 90% as singletons. The sequenced sample consisted of PBMCs or T cells enriched from blood (not recorded which). Every receptor here comes from a woman younger than 35 with acute COVID-19. Both conserved end residues are trimmed from each CDR3. Each record gives: V gene, J gene, CDR3 protein.

V: TRBV6-1; J: TRBJ1-4; CDR3: ASSEAWGRSNEKLF
V: TRBV12-1; J: TRBJ1-6; CDR3: ASSSPLGQGVYSPLH
V: TRBV15; J: TRBJ1-6; CDR3: ATSRDSNSPLH
V: TRBV7-9; J: TRBJ2-3; CDR3: ASSQGHDTQY
V: TRBV7-9; J: TRBJ2-4; CDR3: ASSSDALAGKNIQY
V: TRBV18; J: TRBJ2-7; CDR3: ASSPDRGVHEQY
V: TRBV27; J: TRBJ1-4; CDR3: ASRTGASNEKLF
V: TRBV28; J: TRBJ2-7; CDR3: ASSPGQHYEQY
V: TRBV7-6; J: TRBJ1-3; CDR3: ASSLGVWQGNGNTIY
V: TRBV7-2; J: TRBJ2-3; CDR3: ASSLGLAGVGDTQY
V: TRBV27; J: TRBJ2-1; CDR3: ASSRGTSEQF
V: TRBV19; J: TRBJ1-3; CDR3: ASSIRAGSSGNTIY
V: TRBV11-1; J: TRBJ2-3; CDR3: ASSLAGGQGAGTDTQY
V: TRBV28; J: TRBJ1-2; CDR3: ASSVRTGTYGYT
V: TRBV7-9; J: TRBJ2-3; CDR3: ASSTSGTSSDTQY
V: TRBV10-2; J: TRBJ2-7; CDR3: ASSELTGPY
V: TRBV27; J: TRBJ2-3; CDR3: ASSFGPSTDTQY
V: TRBV30; J: TRBJ2-1; CDR3: AWSVRGGHEQF
V: TRBV7-9; J: TRBJ1-3; CDR3: ASSLFRGNSGNTIY
V: TRBV18; J: TRBJ1-4; CDR3: ASSPTGPIEKLF
V: TRBV19; J: TRBJ1-5; CDR3: ASTRGYQPQH
V: TRBV18; J: TRBJ1-2; CDR3: ASSPQGTEDF
V: TRBV5-1; J: TRBJ2-4; CDR3: ASSVGRDIQY
V: TRBV5-6; J: TRBJ2-5; CDR3: ASSLVVQETQY
V: TRBV28; J: TRBJ2-7; CDR3: ASRRDTYEQY
V: TRBV3-1/TRBV3-2; J: TRBJ2-6; CDR3: ASSPDPTDSGANVLT
V: TRBV6-1; J: TRBJ2-1; CDR3: ASRRGGIYNEQF
V: TRBV6-4; J: TRBJ2-3; CDR3: ASSDSAGQADTQY
V: TRBV11-3; J: TRBJ2-7; CDR3: ARNYRVYEQY
V: TRBV2; J: TRBJ1-4; CDR3: ASSSGGILF
V: TRBV7-6; J: TRBJ2-2; CDR3: ASSSIQGTNTGELF
V: TRBV3-1/TRBV3-2; J: TRBJ2-2; CDR3: ASSQGTSGVGTGELF
V: TRBV29-1; J: TRBJ1-2; CDR3: SVEGTGGGYT
V: TRBV10-2; J: TRBJ2-7; CDR3: ASSESRQASYEQY
V: TRBV10-2; J: TRBJ2-7; CDR3: ASSSGSKYEQY
V: TRBV10-3; J: TRBJ2-3; CDR3: AIRGLAGDALDTQY
V: TRBV3-1/TRBV3-2; J: TRBJ1-3; CDR3: ASSQEPADSGNTIY
V: TRBV29-1; J: TRBJ2-3; CDR3: SVEGLAGGGSTDTQY